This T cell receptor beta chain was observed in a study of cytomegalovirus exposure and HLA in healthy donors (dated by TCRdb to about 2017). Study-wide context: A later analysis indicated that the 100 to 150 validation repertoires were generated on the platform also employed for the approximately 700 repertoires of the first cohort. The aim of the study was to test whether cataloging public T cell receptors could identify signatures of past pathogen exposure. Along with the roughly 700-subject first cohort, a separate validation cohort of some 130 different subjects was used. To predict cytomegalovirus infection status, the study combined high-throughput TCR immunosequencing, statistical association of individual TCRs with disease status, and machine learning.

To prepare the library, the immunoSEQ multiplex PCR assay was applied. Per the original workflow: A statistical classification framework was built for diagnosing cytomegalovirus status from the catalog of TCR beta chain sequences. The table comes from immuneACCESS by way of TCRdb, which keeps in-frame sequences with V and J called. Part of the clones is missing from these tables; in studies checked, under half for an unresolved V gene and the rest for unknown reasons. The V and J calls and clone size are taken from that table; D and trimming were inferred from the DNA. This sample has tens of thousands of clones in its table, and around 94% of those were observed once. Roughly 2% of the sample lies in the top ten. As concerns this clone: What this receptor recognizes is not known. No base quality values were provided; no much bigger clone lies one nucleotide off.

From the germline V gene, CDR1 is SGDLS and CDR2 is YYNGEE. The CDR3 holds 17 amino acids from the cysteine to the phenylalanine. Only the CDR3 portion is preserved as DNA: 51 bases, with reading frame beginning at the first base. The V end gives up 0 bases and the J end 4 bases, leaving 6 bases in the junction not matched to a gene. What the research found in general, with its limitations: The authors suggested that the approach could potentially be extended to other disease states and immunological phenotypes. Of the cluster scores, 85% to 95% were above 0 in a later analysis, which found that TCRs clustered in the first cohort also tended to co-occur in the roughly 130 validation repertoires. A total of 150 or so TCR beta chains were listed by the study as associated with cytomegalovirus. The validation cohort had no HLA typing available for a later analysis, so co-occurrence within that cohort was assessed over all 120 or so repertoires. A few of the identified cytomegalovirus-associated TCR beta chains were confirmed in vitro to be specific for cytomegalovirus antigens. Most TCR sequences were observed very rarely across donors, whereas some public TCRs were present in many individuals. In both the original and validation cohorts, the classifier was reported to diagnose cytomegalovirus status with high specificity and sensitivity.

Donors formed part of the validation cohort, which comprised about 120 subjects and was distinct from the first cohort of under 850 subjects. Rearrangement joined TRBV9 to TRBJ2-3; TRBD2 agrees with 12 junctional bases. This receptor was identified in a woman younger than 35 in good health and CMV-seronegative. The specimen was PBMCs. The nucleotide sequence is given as TGTGCCAGCAGCGTAGGGCTAGCGGGGGGGCCGGCAGATACGCAGTATTTT. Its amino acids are CASSVGLAGGPADTQYF.